This T cell receptor (beta chain) was obtained from a study of T cells in localized non-small cell lung cancer. By sample share, this clone is medium-sized. V dropped 5 bases and J dropped 5; count of bases not matched to a gene: 5. The CDR3 covers 14 residues. From germline, CDR1 is SGHNT and CDR2 YENEEA. The protocol was immunoSEQ multiplex PCR, while the TCRdb copy is restricted to in-frame clones and leaves out a portion. The table lists about 3,300 clones, roughly 26% of them singletons. The sequenced sample was lung tumor tissue, obtained before any cancer treatment. The TCR comes from a male donor older than 55 with stage I lung adenocarcinoma. The chain links TRBV11-3 to TRBJ1-1, with 10 bases fitting TRBD1. The CDR3: CASSTGQGWTEAFF. The CDR3 DNA reads as TGTGCCAGCAGCACGGGACAGGGGTGGACTGAAGCTTTCTTT.